This T cell receptor (beta chain) stems from a study of cytomegalovirus exposure and HLA in healthy donors. Study in general: Earlier, approximately 180 million T cells were analyzed, and some 120 million unique TCR beta sequences were found among them.

This clone was seen only a few times. The PCR was carried out with 60 Vbeta primers and 13 Jbeta primers. Clones were read by immunoSEQ multiplex PCR, and TCRdb kept only the in-frame ones, dropping some. The table lists about 150,000 clones, 55% to 70% of them singletons. Trimming pared 1 base from V and 0 bases from J, leaving 8 bases between. In germline, CDR1 is MGHRA, CDR2 YSYEKL. CDR3 length: 15 residues. The sequence was collected from a woman under 40 in good health and CMV-seropositive. V gene TRBV4-1 combines with J gene TRBJ2-3, with D unresolved. The specimen was PBMCs. CDR3 residues: CASSQVLASTDTQYF. The CDR3 region has the DNA TGCGCCAGCAGCCAAGTGCTGGCTAGCACAGATACGCAGTATTTT.